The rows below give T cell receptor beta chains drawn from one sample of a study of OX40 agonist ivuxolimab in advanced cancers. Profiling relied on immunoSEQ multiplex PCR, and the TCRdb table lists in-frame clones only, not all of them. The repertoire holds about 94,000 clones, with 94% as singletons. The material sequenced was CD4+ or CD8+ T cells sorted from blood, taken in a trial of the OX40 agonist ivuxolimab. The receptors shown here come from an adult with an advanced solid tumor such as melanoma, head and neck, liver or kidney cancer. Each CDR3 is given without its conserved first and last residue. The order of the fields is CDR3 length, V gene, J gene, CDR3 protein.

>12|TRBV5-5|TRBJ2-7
ASSLATGGYEQY
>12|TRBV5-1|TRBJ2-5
ASSSRGGTETQY
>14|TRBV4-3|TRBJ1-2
ASSQVITGQGYGYT
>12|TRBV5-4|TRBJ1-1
ASSLPHGNTEAF
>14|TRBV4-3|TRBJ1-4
ASSQDGAGTNEKLF
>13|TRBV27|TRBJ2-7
ASSLYSTVEYEQY
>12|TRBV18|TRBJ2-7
ASSHRDGTYEQY
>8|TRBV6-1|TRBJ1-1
ARQRVGAF
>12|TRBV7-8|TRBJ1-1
ASSSGQLNTEAF
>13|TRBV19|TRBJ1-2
ASNRIGGDDYGYT
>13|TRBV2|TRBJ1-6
ASSEEQGVGSPLH
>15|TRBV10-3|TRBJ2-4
AISSYSRDTGRDIQY
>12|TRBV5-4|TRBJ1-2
ASSLWGGFYGYT
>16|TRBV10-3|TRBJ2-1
AISERLAGGPGPNEQF
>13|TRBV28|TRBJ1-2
ASSLWTGANYGYT
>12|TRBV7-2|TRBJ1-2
ASSLDRQAYGYT
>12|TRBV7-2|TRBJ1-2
ASSLARVGYGYT
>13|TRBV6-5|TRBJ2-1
ASSPSLPRYNEQF